These T cell receptor beta chains were read from a single sample in a study of tumor-infiltrating lymphocytes in primary liver carcinoma. Each CDR3 protein gets one entry after TCRdb re-called the multiplex PCR reads with MiXCR. Among 300,000 to 350,000 distinct CDR3 sequences, less than 70% were seen once, and the ten largest hold under 8.5%. The sequenced material came from peripheral blood. All receptors come from a man aged 40-49 years with primary liver carcinoma and hepatitis B virus infection. Both conserved end residues are part of each CDR3. A D gene is named only where the DNA matches it firmly. Expanded clones get a size class; other rows say once, few or many, or leave the size out.

v_call: TRBV11-2; clone_size: NA; j_call: TRBJ2-1; d_call: NA; cdr3_nt: TGTACCATTTCATACTATGAGCAGTTCTTC; cdr3_aa: CTISYYEQFF
v_call: TRBV11-2; clone_size: NA; j_call: TRBJ2-1; d_call: TRBD1; cdr3_nt: TGTGCCAGCAGCCCGCGGGGACAGGCTGCGCAGCTCTTC; cdr3_aa: CASSPRGQAAQLF
v_call: TRBV4-1; clone_size: NA; j_call: TRBJ2-7; d_call: TRBD2; cdr3_nt: TGCGCCAGCAGCCAAAGGACTAGTGGGAACTCCTACGAGCAGTACTTC; cdr3_aa: CASSQRTSGNSYEQYF
v_call: TRBV11-2; clone_size: NA; j_call: TRBJ2-3; d_call: NA; cdr3_nt: TGTGCCAGCAGGAGGAGGCGGGTTAACACAGATACGCAGTATTTT; cdr3_aa: CASRRRRVNTDTQYF
v_call: TRBV12-3/TRBV12-4; clone_size: many; j_call: TRBJ2-3; d_call: TRBD2; cdr3_nt: TGTGCCAGCAGACCGGGACTAGACCCCACAGATACGCAGTATTTT; cdr3_aa: CASRPGLDPTDTQYF
v_call: TRBV5-6; clone_size: NA; j_call: TRBJ1-2; d_call: NA; cdr3_nt: TGTGCCATCAAAACCCGGGACGACTTGGGCTACACCTTC; cdr3_aa: CAIKTRDDLGYTF
v_call: TRBV11-2; clone_size: once; j_call: TRBJ1-1; d_call: NA; cdr3_nt: TGTGACAGCAGCGAGGAGCTTCAGACTGAAGCTTTCTTT; cdr3_aa: CDSSEELQTEAFF
v_call: TRBV7-9; clone_size: NA; j_call: TRBJ2-7; d_call: NA; cdr3_nt: TGTGTCAGCAGCTTAGTGGGGGAAACCTACGAGCAATACTTC; cdr3_aa: CVSSLVGETYEQYF
v_call: TRBV29-1; clone_size: NA; j_call: TRBJ1-1; d_call: NA; cdr3_nt: TGCAGCGTGAGGGGGGGGCAGGGCGAGAACACTGAAGCTTCCTTT; cdr3_aa: CSVRGGQGENTEASF
v_call: TRBV11-2; clone_size: NA; j_call: TRBJ2-1; d_call: NA; cdr3_nt: TGTGCCAGCAGCTTATCCCTAGTGGTCGTTTACAATGAGCAGTTCTTC; cdr3_aa: CASSLSLVVVYNEQFF
v_call: TRBV11-2; clone_size: NA; j_call: TRBJ2-3; d_call: NA; cdr3_nt: TGTGCCAGCAGCGAGGGGTGGGTGAGGCCAACAGATACGCAGTATTTT; cdr3_aa: CASSEGWVRPTDTQYF
v_call: TRBV29-1; clone_size: many; j_call: TRBJ2-7; d_call: TRBD1; cdr3_nt: TGCAGCGTAAGGGGGCATTTCGAGCAGTACTTC; cdr3_aa: CSVRGHFEQYF
v_call: TRBV5-4; clone_size: once; j_call: TRBJ2-2; d_call: NA; cdr3_nt: TGTACCAGCCGAACGAACACCGGGGAGCTGGTTTTT; cdr3_aa: CTSRTNTGELVF
v_call: TRBV5-5; clone_size: NA; j_call: TRBJ2-5; d_call: NA; cdr3_nt: TGTGCCAGCAGCTTGGAGTCAGACAGGACCCAGTACTTC; cdr3_aa: CASSLESDRTQYF
v_call: TRBV6-5; clone_size: NA; j_call: TRBJ2-7; d_call: NA; cdr3_nt: TGTGCCAGCAGTTACATTCGGATAGTTGACTACGAGCAGTACTTC; cdr3_aa: CASSYIRIVDYEQYF
v_call: TRBV4-3; clone_size: many; j_call: TRBJ1-6; d_call: TRBD1; cdr3_nt: TGCGCCAGCAGCCAAGATTACAGGGGGAGCTCCTATAATTCACCCCTCCACTTT; cdr3_aa: CASSQDYRGSSYNSPLHF
v_call: TRBV11-3; clone_size: NA; j_call: TRBJ2-5; d_call: TRBD1; cdr3_nt: TGTGCCAGCAGCCTAGTTTTCGCGGCCACACCGGACAGGCAAGAGACCCAGTACTTC; cdr3_aa: CASSLVFAATPDRQETQYF
v_call: TRBV11-3; clone_size: NA; j_call: TRBJ2-7; d_call: NA; cdr3_nt: TGTGCCAGAAGCTTAGAAGGTACGGGATACGAGCAGTACTTC; cdr3_aa: CARSLEGTGYEQYF
v_call: TRBV13; clone_size: NA; j_call: TRBJ2-2; d_call: TRBD2; cdr3_nt: TGTGCCAGCAGCAGCCGGGGGACTAGCGGGAACACCGGGGAGCTGTTTTTT; cdr3_aa: CASSSRGTSGNTGELFF
v_call: TRBV11-2; clone_size: NA; j_call: TRBJ2-7; d_call: TRBD2; cdr3_nt: TGCGCCAGCAGCTCCGGGGCGACGGGAGGGCTATACGAGCAGTACTTC; cdr3_aa: CASSSGATGGLYEQYF
v_call: TRBV11-2; clone_size: medium-sized; j_call: TRBJ2-7; d_call: NA; cdr3_nt: TGTGCCAGCAGCCCAGTGGACCCTACATACGAGCAGTACTTC; cdr3_aa: CASSPVDPTYEQYF
v_call: TRBV28; clone_size: NA; j_call: TRBJ2-3; d_call: NA; cdr3_nt: TGTGCCAGCAGTCCCCCGGGGGCCAAAGATACGCAGTATTTT; cdr3_aa: CASSPPGAKDTQYF
v_call: TRBV6-1; clone_size: many; j_call: TRBJ1-5; d_call: NA; cdr3_nt: TGTGCCGGAAGCCCGGGACGGAATTATCAGCCCCAGCATTTT; cdr3_aa: CAGSPGRNYQPQHF
v_call: TRBV11-2; clone_size: NA; j_call: TRBJ2-7; d_call: NA; cdr3_nt: TGTGCCAGCAGCTCCTTTACGGGGGCGTATGAGCAGTACTTC; cdr3_aa: CASSSFTGAYEQYF
v_call: TRBV11-2; clone_size: once; j_call: TRBJ2-5; d_call: NA; cdr3_nt: TGTGCCAGCAGCACCCTCCCGACGGGGGAGACCCAGAACTTC; cdr3_aa: CASSTLPTGETQNF
v_call: TRBV6-2/TRBV6-3; clone_size: many; j_call: TRBJ2-3; d_call: NA; cdr3_nt: TGTGCCAGCACCTTTGTGGTTGGTAGGTTCTCTAGCACAGATACGCAGTATTTT; cdr3_aa: CASTFVVGRFSSTDTQYF
v_call: TRBV11-2; clone_size: once; j_call: TRBJ2-7; d_call: NA; cdr3_nt: TGTGCCAGCAGTTTAGAGGGGGTAAACAGTCCCTACGAGCGGTACTTC; cdr3_aa: CASSLEGVNSPYERYF
v_call: TRBV6-6; clone_size: NA; j_call: TRBJ1-5; d_call: TRBD1; cdr3_nt: TGTGCCAGCAGTCCCGGGACAGGGGTTAGCAATCAGCCCCAGCATTTT; cdr3_aa: CASSPGTGVSNQPQHF
v_call: TRBV7-9; clone_size: NA; j_call: TRBJ2-1; d_call: NA; cdr3_nt: TGTGCCAGCAGCTTAGCGGGGGGCTTCTACAATGAGCAGTTCTTC; cdr3_aa: CASSLAGGFYNEQFF
v_call: TRBV11-2; clone_size: NA; j_call: TRBJ1-1; d_call: TRBD1; cdr3_nt: TGTGCCAGCAGCTTAGGGTTTACAGGGGGCTCCACTGAAGCTTTCTTT; cdr3_aa: CASSLGFTGGSTEAFF
v_call: TRBV4-2; clone_size: many; j_call: TRBJ2-3; d_call: NA; cdr3_nt: TGTGCCAGCAGCCAAGAGTTCAGCTCTCCAGAACATGATACGCAGTATTTT; cdr3_aa: CASSQEFSSPEHDTQYF
v_call: TRBV6-5; clone_size: NA; j_call: TRBJ1-1; d_call: NA; cdr3_nt: TGTACCAGCAGTTACTCGAGTAGAACCACTGAAGCTTTCTTT; cdr3_aa: CTSSYSSRTTEAFF
v_call: TRBV5-1; clone_size: many; j_call: TRBJ2-3; d_call: NA; cdr3_nt: TGCGCCAGCAGCTTCGAGCGGTCCACAGATACGCAGTATTTT; cdr3_aa: CASSFERSTDTQYF
v_call: TRBV5-1; clone_size: NA; j_call: TRBJ2-1; d_call: TRBD2; cdr3_nt: TGCGCCAGCAGCTTGTGGGCTAGCGGATACAATGAGCAGTTCTTC; cdr3_aa: CASSLWASGYNEQFF
v_call: TRBV29-1; clone_size: many; j_call: TRBJ2-5; d_call: TRBD2; cdr3_nt: TGCAGCGTTGATTCCCCTAGCGGCCTCCAAGAGACCCAGTACTTC; cdr3_aa: CSVDSPSGLQETQYF
v_call: TRBV28; clone_size: many; j_call: TRBJ1-5; d_call: NA; cdr3_nt: TGTGCCAGCAGTCAGGAGGGACATTGGCTGTTCAATCAGCCCCAGCATTTT; cdr3_aa: CASSQEGHWLFNQPQHF
v_call: TRBV11-2; clone_size: NA; j_call: TRBJ2-7; d_call: NA; cdr3_nt: TGTGCCAGAAGCTTATCAATGGGAGTCGGTGAGCAGTACTTC; cdr3_aa: CARSLSMGVGEQYF
v_call: TRBV20-1; clone_size: once; j_call: TRBJ2-3; d_call: TRBD1; cdr3_nt: TGCAGTGCTAGACTTCAGGGGGCGCAGCCCCAGTATTTT; cdr3_aa: CSARLQGAQPQYF
v_call: TRBV12-3/TRBV12-4; clone_size: NA; j_call: TRBJ2-2; d_call: NA; cdr3_nt: TGTGACAGCAGCCAAGGCCTCACCGGGGAGCTGTTTTTT; cdr3_aa: CDSSQGLTGELFF
v_call: TRBV5-4; clone_size: NA; j_call: TRBJ2-2; d_call: NA; cdr3_nt: TGTGCCAGCAGCCGGGGGGCGGCATCCACCGGGGAGCTGTTTTTT; cdr3_aa: CASSRGAASTGELFF
v_call: TRBV6-1; clone_size: few; j_call: TRBJ2-3; d_call: TRBD2; cdr3_nt: TGTGCCAGCAGAACGGGACTACACAAAGATACGCAGTATTTT; cdr3_aa: CASRTGLHKDTQYF
v_call: TRBV11-2; clone_size: NA; j_call: TRBJ2-1; d_call: TRBD2; cdr3_nt: TGTGCCAGGGGCAAAGGACTAGCGGCCTACAATGAGCAGTTCTTC; cdr3_aa: CARGKGLAAYNEQFF
v_call: TRBV6-1; clone_size: NA; j_call: TRBJ1-2; d_call: NA; cdr3_nt: TGTGCCAGCAACGGGGTCGGGGTACCGAGGGACTATGGCTACACCTTC; cdr3_aa: CASNGVGVPRDYGYTF
v_call: TRBV6-5; clone_size: NA; j_call: TRBJ1-6; d_call: NA; cdr3_nt: TGTGCCAGCAGCAGACCTCGTGAAGGGAAGGGCAGACCCCTCCACTTT; cdr3_aa: CASSRPREGKGRPLHF
v_call: TRBV11-2; clone_size: NA; j_call: TRBJ1-1; d_call: NA; cdr3_nt: TGTGCCAGCACCGCAAACCACAGAGGAACTAATGAAGCTTTCTTT; cdr3_aa: CASTANHRGTNEAFF
v_call: TRBV6-2/TRBV6-3; clone_size: NA; j_call: TRBJ2-7; d_call: NA; cdr3_nt: TGTGCCAGCATTAGCGGCGGGGGCCGCCAGGGTCGTGTCTACGAGCAGTACTTC; cdr3_aa: CASISGGGRQGRVYEQYF